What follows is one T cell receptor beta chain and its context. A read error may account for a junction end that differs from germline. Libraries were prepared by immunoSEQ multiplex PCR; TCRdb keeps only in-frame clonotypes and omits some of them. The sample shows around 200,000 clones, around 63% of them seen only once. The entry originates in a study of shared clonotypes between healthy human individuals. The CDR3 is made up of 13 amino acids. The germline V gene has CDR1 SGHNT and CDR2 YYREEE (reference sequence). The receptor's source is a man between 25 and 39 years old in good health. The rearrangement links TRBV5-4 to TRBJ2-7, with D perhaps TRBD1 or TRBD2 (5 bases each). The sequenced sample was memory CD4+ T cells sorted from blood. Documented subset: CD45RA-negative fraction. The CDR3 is CASSGDVSHEQYF. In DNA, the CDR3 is TGTGCCAGCAGCGGGGACGTCTCCCACGAGCAGTACTTC.